This TCR beta chain was identified during a study of cytomegalovirus exposure and HLA in healthy donors. Study as a whole: A prior study identified 110 million or so unique TCR beta sequences from 200 million or so T cells. Study-wide points: In an earlier analysis, about 90% or about 30%: the productive usage of most TCR beta V segments. The study designated 150 to 200 TCR beta chains cytomegalovirus-associated. The authors reported that TCR beta sequences could predict HLA-A and HLA-B alleles. These predictions were accurate for most subjects in the first cohort.

The PCR employed 60 Vbeta primers together with 13 Jbeta primers. Data came from immunoSEQ multiplex PCR; TCRdb stores just in-frame clones and leaves some out. The sample lists some 150,000 clones, 76% occurring once. To note about this clone: Antigen unknown.

This CDR3 contains 14 residues. CDR1 and CDR2 (germline): SGHNT, YYREEE (reference sequence). Trimming took off 0 bases at V and 5 bases at J, with 12 bases between the two ends. The sample comprised PBMCs. The clonotype comes from a man between 18 and 35 years old in good health and CMV-seronegative. The V and J genes are TRBV5-4 and TRBJ2-7; unclear D gene. This chain's CDR3 is CASSLVIGSDEQYF. The CDR3 region has the DNA TGTGCCAGCAGCTTGGTTATTGGTAGTGACGAGCAGTACTTC.